This TCR beta chain was profiled in a study of identical twins. Study findings and constraints: For zero-insertion analyses, partial confounding could come from invariant MAIT and iNKT cells. With monozygotic twins, out-of-frame TCR alpha sharing exceeded what models estimated. Abundant cord blood beta clonotypes carried fewer insertions; memory repertoires showed none.

Germline V gives CDR1 SGHRS, CDR2 YFSETQ. The V gene lost 3 bases and the J gene lost 5 bases, with 9 bases spanning the gap. There are 12 residues in the CDR3. With template switching, a universal primer site was added, and the cDNA carried unique molecular identifiers. TCRdb re-derived calls from the 5' RACE reads in MiXCR, one entry per CDR3 protein. This table has approximately 210,000 distinct CDR3 sequences, roughly 10% appearing once. This clonotype was seen a handful of times. What it binds is unknown. The sequencing sample was made of memory (CD45RO+) T cells sorted from blood. This sequence joins TRBV5-1 and TRBJ2-7; D is ambiguous. The receptor's source is a woman aged 18-29 years in good health. CDR3 DNA sequence: TGCGCCAGCAGCTACGACCTAGACGAGCAGTACTTC. Translation gives CASSYDLDEQYF.